The source of this T cell receptor (beta chain) is a study of shared clonotypes between healthy human individuals. About the study: CD4 naive and CD4 memory each took three plates per donor, while CD8 naive took two and CD8 memory one.

Sequencing used immunoSEQ multiplex PCR; TCRdb keeps in-frame clones, though not all of them. Counted here are about 820,000 clones, 80% to 95% occurring once; the ten biggest clones make up approximately 25%. A remark on this clone: The antigen is undetermined.

CD45RO negativity and positive selection for CCR7 defined naive CD8 cells, a population that excluded terminally differentiated effector memory CD45RA+ cells. In germline, CDR1 is MDHEN, CDR2 SYDVKM. The CDR3 totals 15 residues. The ends lost 3 bases at V and 8 bases at J; junction bases unmatched: 5. Study results and caveats: Larger richness was generally estimated for naive than memory subsets. Clonotypes which were not shared had lower generation probabilities than clonotypes that all four donors shared. When naive CD4 clonotypes were compared across a few donors, approximately 5% were shared.

The receptor's source is a man in his thirties or forties in good health. The rearrangement links TRBV28 to TRBJ2-1; TRBD1 agrees at 12 bases. Sequencing input: naive CD8+ T cells sorted from blood. The CDR3, as DNA: TGTGCCAGCAGTTTTGGGGACAGGGGGCTTGATGAGCAGTTCTTC. Translating it yields CASSFGDRGLDEQFF.